Shown below are 6 T cell receptor beta chains from a single sample sequenced in a study of blood T cell repertoires in COVID-19. Measured with immunoSEQ multiplex PCR; TCRdb has only the in-frame clones, and not every one. Of 350,000 to 400,000 clones detected, roughly 90% appear once; the ten largest clones hold over 0.9%. Sequences were obtained from PBMCs or T cells enriched from blood (not recorded which). The receptors come from a woman aged 25-40 years with acute COVID-19.

The gene calls are TRBV19 and TRBJ1-5; TRBD1 matches 7 bases. This CDR3 has 14 residues. J gave up 7 bases and V 5 bases, and 8 bases lay outside the gene matches. From germline, CDR1 is LNHDA and CDR2 SQIVND (reference sequence). The CDR3 bases are TGTGCCAGTAGTCTCGCCAGGGGGATGCAGCCCCAGCATTTT. Its protein is CASSLARGMQPQHF.

The gene calls are TRBV18 and TRBJ1-1; D is unclear. V lost 3 bases to trimming and J lost 6 bases, with 11 bases between them. In germline, CDR1 is KGHSH, CDR2 LQKENI. This CDR3 region has 13 residues. CDR3 region: CASSPLFNAEAFF. CDR3 nucleotides: TGTGCCAGCTCACCCCTATTCAACGCTGAAGCTTTCTTT.

The rearrangement joins TRBV3-1 (or the pseudogene TRBV3-2) to TRBJ2-1; 10 bases are shared with TRBD2. Trimming at V came to 2 bases and at J to 9 bases, leaving 4 bases not matched to a gene. Germline loops: CDR1 LGHDT, CDR2 YNNKEL (reference sequence). The CDR3 runs 14 residues. In DNA, the CDR3 is TGTGCCAGCAGCCAATCACTAGCGGGAACTGAGCAGTTCTTC. As protein: CASSQSLAGTEQFF.

The chain combines TRBV5-1 with TRBJ1-1; D might be TRBD1 (6 bases). Trimming stripped 3 bases from V and 1 base from J, with 13 bases between. Germline CDR1 reads SGHRS; CDR2 reads YFSETQ. CDR3 length: 15 residues. CDR3 DNA: TGCGCCAGCAGCTCCGCTGGGGGGGCGAACACTGAAGCTTTCTTT. It encodes CASSSAGGANTEAFF.

The chain uses TRBV5-6 and TRBJ1-1; 9 bases are shared with TRBD1. This CDR3 region has 14 residues. CDR1 is SGHDT, CDR2 YYEEEE, per germline. The ends lost 3 bases at V and 4 bases at J; junction bases unmatched: 4. The CDR3 here is CASSWGQGPTEAFF. The CDR3 bases are TGTGCCAGCAGCTGGGGACAGGGCCCCACTGAAGCTTTCTTT.

The chain uses TRBV27 and TRBJ2-3; 7 nucleotides align to TRBD1. The CDR3 has 14 amino acids. J was trimmed by 5 bases and V by 6 bases; bases with no gene match: 8. CDR1 is MNHEY and CDR2 is SMNVEV in the germline V gene (reference sequence). The chain's CDR3 is CASSHRGGGDTQYF. CDR3 DNA sequence: TGTGCCAGCAGCCACAGGGGTGGTGGAGATACGCAGTATTTT.